The present entry profiles one T cell receptor beta chain with its context. What it binds is not known. CDR1 SGHRS and CDR2 YFSETQ come from the germline V gene. This CDR3 spans 13 amino acids. Trimming stripped 2 bases from V and 5 bases from J, with 10 bases between. The record originates from a study of graft-versus-host responses after intestinal transplantation. Using immunoSEQ multiplex PCR, the repertoire was profiled, and TCRdb retains in-frame clones only, with some absent. This table has about 99,000 clones, 85% to 95% appearing once. The sequence was obtained from a human donor who was the organ donor for an intestinal transplant. The sequencing used unstimulated CD8+ T cells sorted from spleen or lymph node cells, collected before transplant. This chain links TRBV5-1 with TRBJ1-1, with D unclear. The CDR3 coding sequence is TGCGCCAGCAGCTTACCAGGACTTACTGAAGCTTTCTTT. It codes for CASSLPGLTEAFF.